The 19 T cell receptor beta chains below were found in one sample sequenced in a study of CD8+ T cells in alopecia areata. cDNA reverse transcribed from extracted RNA served as the sequencing template. Using immunoSEQ multiplex PCR, the repertoire was profiled, and TCRdb retains in-frame clones only, with some absent. Here the sample spans about 120,000 clones, almost 50% being singletons. Source: CD8+ T cells sorted from blood, taken at week 0. Every receptor here comes from a human donor with alopecia areata.

The rearrangement joins TRBV9 to TRBJ1-2; 8 nucleotides line up with TRBD1. V lost 1 base, J lost 3 bases, and 14 bases stayed unmatched. Germline V gene lookup returns CDR1 SGDLS and CDR2 YYNGEE. This CDR3 region has 18 residues. The CDR3 region is CASSVRGQVLLRHYGYTF. CDR3 sequence (DNA): TGTGCCAGCAGCGTACGGGGACAGGTGCTCTTGCGGCACTATGGCTACACCTTC. Complete variable domain (other parts from reference TRBV9 and TRBJ1-2): DSGVTQTPKHLITATGQRVTLRCSPRSGDLSVYWYQQSLDQGLQFLIQYYNGEERAKGNILERFSAQQFPDLHSELNLSSLELGDSALYFCASSVRGQVLLRHYGYTFGSGTRLTVV.

This chain connects TRBV7-8 to TRBJ2-5, with 12 bases that match TRBD2. The V gene end was trimmed by 3 bases and the J gene end by 5 bases; junction bases not matched to a gene: 7. The CDR3 is made up of 16 amino acids. CDR1 and CDR2 (germline): SGHVS, FQNEAQ. The CDR3 sequence is CASSFGLAGTGETQYF. The CDR3, as DNA: TGTGCCAGCAGCTTTGGACTAGCGGGGACCGGGGAGACCCAGTACTTC.

The chain recombines TRBV9 with TRBJ2-4, with D possibly being TRBD2 (6 bases). Germline assignment: CDR1 SGDLS and CDR2 YYNGEE. Trimming stripped 4 bases from V and 10 bases from J, with 24 bases between. This CDR3 is 16 amino acids long. CDR3 amino acids: CASSPRPWGDPGIQYF. CDR3 coding DNA: TGTGCCAGCAGCCCCCGCCCATGGGGGGACCCCGGGATTCAGTACTTC.

V and J are TRBV5-6 and TRBJ2-7; 8 bases fit TRBD1. Losses at the gene ends were 3 bases for V and 2 bases for J; bases not matched to a gene: 7. From germline, CDR1 is SGHDT and CDR2 YYEEEE. This CDR3 spans 15 amino acids. CDR3 sequence: CASSYDRGDPYEQYF. DNA of the CDR3: TGTGCCAGCAGCTATGACAGGGGTGACCCCTACGAGCAGTACTTC.

The J gene is TRBJ1-5, the V gene TRBV4-2; D not resolved. Germline V gene data show CDR1 as LGHNA and CDR2 as YNFKEQ. This CDR3 contains 15 residues. The V gene lost 0 bases and the J gene lost 4 bases, with 10 bases spanning the gap. CDR3 bases: TGTGCCAGCAGCCAAGACATCTGGATGAATCAGCCCCAGCATTTT. Protein sequence: CASSQDIWMNQPQHF.

The genes are TRBV6-1 and TRBJ2-7; TRBD2 might be the D (6 bases). Germline-derived CDR1 and CDR2 are MNHNS and SASEGT. The CDR3 contains 15 residues. V was trimmed by 2 bases and J by 2 bases, leaving 13 bases between them. The CDR3 reads CASSEWGLVPYEQYF. CDR3 bases: TGTGCCAGCAGTGAATGGGGACTGGTACCCTACGAGCAGTACTTC.

J is TRBJ2-2 and V is TRBV15; TRBD1 agrees at 7 bases. V lost 5 bases and J lost 6; bases outside the gene matches: 6. The CDR3 is made up of 14 amino acids. CDR1 is LNHNV and CDR2 is YYDKDF in the germline V gene (reference sequence). CDR3 in amino acids: CATSPGTASGELFF. The CDR3 DNA follows: TGTGCCACCAGCCCCGGGACAGCATCCGGGGAGCTGTTTTTT.

V gene TRBV30 combines with J gene TRBJ1-1; D ambiguous. The CDR3 sequence is 12 residues long. Trimming removed 1 base from V and 1 base from J, with 4 bases in between. CDR1 and CDR2 (germline): GTSNPN, SVGIG (reference sequence). The CDR3 DNA reads as TGTGCCTGGAGTGGGCCGAACACTGAAGCTTTCTTT. This codes for CAWSGPNTEAFF.

In this sample, this clone turned up a few times. The chain combines TRBV4-1 with TRBJ1-5, with TRBD1 as a possible D gene (5 bases). Between the trimmed V and J ends, which lost 4 bases and 1 base, there was a span of 11 bases. Germline assignment: CDR1 MGHRA and CDR2 YSYEKL. The CDR3 has 15 residues. CDR3: CASSLLGASNQPQHF. The CDR3 DNA sequence: TGCGCCAGCAGCCTCCTAGGGGCAAGCAATCAGCCCCAGCATTTT.

This clone was observed a few times. This chain's CDR3 is CASSLDVTDTQYF. CDR3 nucleotide sequence: TGTGCCAGCAGCTTAGATGTCACAGATACGCAGTATTTT. The V gene is TRBV7-9, the J gene TRBJ2-3; D is uncertain. Germline CDR1 and CDR2: SEHNR and FQNEAQ (reference sequence). Trimming pared 1 base from V and 2 bases from J, leaving 4 bases between. This CDR3 spans 13 amino acids.

J is TRBJ1-1 and V is TRBV4-1, with D possibly TRBD1 on 5 matching bases. The CDR3 is 15 amino acids. CDR1 is MGHRA and CDR2 is YSYEKL in the germline V gene. V was pared by 1 base and J by 3 bases, with 12 bases between. The DNA of the CDR3 is TGCGCCAGCAGCCAAGTTCCAGGGCGCGACACTGAAGCTTTCTTT. Protein sequence: CASSQVPGRDTEAFF.

J is TRBJ2-1 and V is TRBV29-1; TRBD1 agrees at 7 bases. The ends lost 5 bases at V and 7 bases at J; junction bases unmatched: 11. The CDR3 contains 14 residues. Germline V gene data show CDR1 as SQVTM and CDR2 as ANQGSEA. CDR3 DNA: TGCAGCGTTCTTGGGGCGACAGGGTGGAATGAGCAGTTCTTC. It translates to CSVLGATGWNEQFF.

The rearrangement joins TRBV30 to TRBJ2-1, with TRBD1 matching over 7 bases. Trimming took 8 bases from V and 5 from J; bases not matched to a gene: 3. The CDR3 loop spans 11 amino acids. Germline lookup yields CDR1 GTSNPN and CDR2 SVGIG (reference sequence). This chain's CDR3 is CASDRDNEQFF. DNA of the CDR3: TGTGCCAGCGACAGGGACAATGAGCAGTTCTTC.

This clone came up a few times. This sample also contains other DNA sequences that code for the same CDR3. The J gene is TRBJ2-2, the V gene TRBV29-1; D not resolved. The CDR3 loop spans 12 amino acids. Germline-derived CDR1 and CDR2 are SQVTM and ANQGSEA. Between the trimmed V and J ends, which lost 3 bases and 5 bases, there was a span of 7 bases. CDR3 amino acids: CSVELGTGELFF. For the CDR3, the DNA is TGCAGCGTTGAGCTGGGGACCGGGGAGCTGTTTTTT.

This chain joins TRBV27 and TRBJ2-5; no reliable D call. V lost 3 bases to trimming and J lost 4 bases, with 9 bases between them. CDR3 length: 13 residues. Per the germline V gene, CDR1 is MNHEY and CDR2 is SMNVEV (reference sequence). The CDR3 is CASSFYSGETQYF. The DNA for the CDR3 is TGTGCCAGCAGTTTTTACTCTGGAGAGACCCAGTACTTC.

This chain connects TRBV6-5 to TRBJ1-1; D gene uncertain. The CDR3 is made up of 13 amino acids. The germline V and J ends were trimmed by 4 bases and 0 bases, with 6 bases remaining between them. Germline V gene sequence: CDR1 MNHEY, CDR2 SVGAGI. The CDR3 spells CASSWTMNTEAFF. The CDR3 DNA follows: TGTGCCAGCAGTTGGACTATGAACACTGAAGCTTTCTTT.

This chain connects TRBV5-6 to TRBJ2-1; 13 positions agree with TRBD2. This CDR3 region has 16 residues. The V gene's germline CDR1 is SGHDT and CDR2 YYEEEE. V lost 4 bases and J lost 4; bases outside the gene matches: 5. CDR3: CASSLGLAGSYNEQFF. CDR3 nucleotides: TGTGCCAGCAGCCTGGGACTAGCGGGGAGTTACAATGAGCAGTTCTTC.

The rearrangement joins TRBV5-4 to TRBJ2-3; the D gene could be TRBD1 or TRBD2 (5 bases each). This CDR3 has 16 amino acids. The germline V gene encodes CDR1 SGHNT and CDR2 YYREEE (reference sequence). V lost 4 bases and J lost 3, with 18 bases in between. CDR3 sequence reads: CASSPPTGTATDTQYF. CDR3 in DNA: TGTGCCAGCAGCCCCCCGACCGGGACCGCAACAGATACGCAGTATTTT.

The V and J genes are TRBV27 and TRBJ2-1, with D possibly called TRBD1 or TRBD2 (5 bases each). Looked up from germline, CDR1 is MNHEY and CDR2 is SMNVEV (reference sequence). V was shortened by 7 bases and J by 6 bases, with 13 bases between the two germline ends. The CDR3 runs to 13 residues. CDR3 coding DNA: TGTGCCAGCATTCCTGCCGGGGCCAATGAGCAGTTCTTC. Its protein product is CASIPAGANEQFF.